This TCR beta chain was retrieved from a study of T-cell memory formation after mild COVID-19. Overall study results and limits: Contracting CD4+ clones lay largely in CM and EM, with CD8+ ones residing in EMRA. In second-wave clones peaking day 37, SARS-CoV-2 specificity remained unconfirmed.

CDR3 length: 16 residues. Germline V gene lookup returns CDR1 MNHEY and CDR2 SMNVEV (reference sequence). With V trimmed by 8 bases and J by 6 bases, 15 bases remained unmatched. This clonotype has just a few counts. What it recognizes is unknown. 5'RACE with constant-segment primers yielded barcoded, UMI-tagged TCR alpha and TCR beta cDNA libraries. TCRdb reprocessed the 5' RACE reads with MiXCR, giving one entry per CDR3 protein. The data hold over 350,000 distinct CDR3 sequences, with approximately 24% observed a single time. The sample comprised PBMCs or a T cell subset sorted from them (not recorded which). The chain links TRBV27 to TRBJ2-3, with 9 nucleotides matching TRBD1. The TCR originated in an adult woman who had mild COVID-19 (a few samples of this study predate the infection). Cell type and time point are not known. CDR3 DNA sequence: TGTGCCAGCGCTACATCTACAGGGGGCTACATCGATACGCAGTATTTT. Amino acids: CASATSTGGYIDTQYF.